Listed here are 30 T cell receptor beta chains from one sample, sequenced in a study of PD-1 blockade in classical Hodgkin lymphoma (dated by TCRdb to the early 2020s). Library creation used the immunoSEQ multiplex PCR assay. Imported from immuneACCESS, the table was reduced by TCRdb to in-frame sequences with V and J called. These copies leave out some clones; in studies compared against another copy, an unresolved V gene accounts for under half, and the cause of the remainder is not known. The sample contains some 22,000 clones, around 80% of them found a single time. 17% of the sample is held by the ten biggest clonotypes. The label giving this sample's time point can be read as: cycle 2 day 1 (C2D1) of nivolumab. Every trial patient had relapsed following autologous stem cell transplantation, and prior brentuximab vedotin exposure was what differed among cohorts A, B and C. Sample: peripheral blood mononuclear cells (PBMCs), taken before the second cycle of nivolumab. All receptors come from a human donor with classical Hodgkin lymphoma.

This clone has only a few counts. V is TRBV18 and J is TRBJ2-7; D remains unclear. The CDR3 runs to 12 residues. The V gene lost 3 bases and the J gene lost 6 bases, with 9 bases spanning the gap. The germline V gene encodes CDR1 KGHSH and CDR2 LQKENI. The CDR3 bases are TGTGCCAGCTCACCCTCTGGGGTCGAGCAGTACTTC. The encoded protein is CASSPSGVEQYF.

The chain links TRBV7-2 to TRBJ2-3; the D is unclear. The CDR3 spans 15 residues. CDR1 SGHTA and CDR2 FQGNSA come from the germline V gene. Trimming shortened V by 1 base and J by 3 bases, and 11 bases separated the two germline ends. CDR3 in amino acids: CASSLVPFRTDTQYF. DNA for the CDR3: TGTGCCAGCAGCTTAGTGCCGTTTCGGACAGATACGCAGTATTTT.

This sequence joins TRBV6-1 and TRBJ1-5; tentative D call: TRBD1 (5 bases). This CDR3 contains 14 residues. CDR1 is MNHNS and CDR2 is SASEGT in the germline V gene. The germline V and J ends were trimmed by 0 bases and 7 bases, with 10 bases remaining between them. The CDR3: CASSEAQAVQPQHF. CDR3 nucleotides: TGTGCCAGCAGTGAAGCACAGGCGGTGCAGCCCCAGCATTTT.

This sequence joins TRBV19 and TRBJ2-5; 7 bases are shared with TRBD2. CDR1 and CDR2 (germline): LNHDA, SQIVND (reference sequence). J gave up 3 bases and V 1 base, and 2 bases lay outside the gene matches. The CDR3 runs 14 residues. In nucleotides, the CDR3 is TGTGCCAGTAGTATAGGGGGGGGAGAAGAGACCCAGTACTTC. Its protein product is CASSIGGGEETQYF.

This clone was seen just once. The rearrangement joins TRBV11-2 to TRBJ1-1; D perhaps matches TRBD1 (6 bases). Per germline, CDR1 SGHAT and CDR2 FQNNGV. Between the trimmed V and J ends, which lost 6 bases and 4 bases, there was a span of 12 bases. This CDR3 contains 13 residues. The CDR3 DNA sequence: TGTGCCAGCAGTTCTCAGGGGATCACTGAAGCTTTCTTT. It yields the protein CASSSQGITEAFF.

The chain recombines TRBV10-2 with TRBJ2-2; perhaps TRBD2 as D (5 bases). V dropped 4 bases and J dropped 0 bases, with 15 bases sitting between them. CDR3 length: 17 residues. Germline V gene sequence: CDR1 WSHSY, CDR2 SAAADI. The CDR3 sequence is CASSVVFRGANTGELFF. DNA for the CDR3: TGCGCCAGCAGTGTAGTTTTCCGGGGAGCGAACACCGGGGAGCTGTTTTTT.

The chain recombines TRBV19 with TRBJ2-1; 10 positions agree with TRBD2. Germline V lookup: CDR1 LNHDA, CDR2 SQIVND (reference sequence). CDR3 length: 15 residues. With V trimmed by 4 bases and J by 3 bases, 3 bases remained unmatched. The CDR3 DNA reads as TGTGCCAGTAGTAGGACTAGCGGAGTCTACAATGAGCAGTTCTTC. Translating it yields CASSRTSGVYNEQFF.

CDR3 protein: CASSYRTGATGELFF. The CDR3, as DNA: TGTGCCAGCAGTTACCGGACAGGGGCCACCGGGGAGCTGTTTTTT. The rearrangement links TRBV6-6 to TRBJ2-2, with 9 bases lining up with TRBD1. CDR1 and CDR2 from the germline V gene are MNHNY and SVGAGI (reference sequence). The J segment lost 4 bases and the V segment lost 2 bases, leaving 2 bases of the junction unmatched. CDR3 length equals 15 residues.

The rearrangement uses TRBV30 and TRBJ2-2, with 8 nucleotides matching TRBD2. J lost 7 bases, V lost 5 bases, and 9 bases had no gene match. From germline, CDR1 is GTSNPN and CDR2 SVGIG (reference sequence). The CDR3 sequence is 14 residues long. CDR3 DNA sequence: TGTGCCTGGGGGCCTCTAACTAGCGGCGGGGAGCTGTTTTTT. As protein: CAWGPLTSGGELFF. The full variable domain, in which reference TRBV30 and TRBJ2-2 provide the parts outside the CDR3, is SQTIHQWPATLVQPVGSPLSLECTVEGTSNPNLYWYRQAAGRGLQLLFYSVGIGQISSEVPQNLSASRPQDRQFILSSKKLLLSDSGFYLCAWGPLTSGGELFFGEGSRLTVL.

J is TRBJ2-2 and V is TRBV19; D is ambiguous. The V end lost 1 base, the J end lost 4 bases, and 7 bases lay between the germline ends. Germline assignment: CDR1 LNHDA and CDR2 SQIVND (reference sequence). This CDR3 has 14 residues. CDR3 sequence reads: CASSIGLGTGELFF. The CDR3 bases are TGTGCCAGTAGTATAGGTCTGGGCACCGGGGAGCTGTTTTTT.

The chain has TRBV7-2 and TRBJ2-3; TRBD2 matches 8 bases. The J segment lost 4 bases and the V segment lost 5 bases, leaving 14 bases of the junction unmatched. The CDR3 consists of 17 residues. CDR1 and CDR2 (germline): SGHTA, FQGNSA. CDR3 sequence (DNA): TGTGCCAGCAGCACAACCTCCGGGACTAGGGACCCAGATACGCAGTATTTT. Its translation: CASSTTSGTRDPDTQYF.

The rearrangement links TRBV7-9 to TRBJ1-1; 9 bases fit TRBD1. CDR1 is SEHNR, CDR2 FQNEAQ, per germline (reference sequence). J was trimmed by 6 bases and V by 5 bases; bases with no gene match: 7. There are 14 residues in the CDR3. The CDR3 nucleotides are TGTGCCAGCAGCGATGGACAGGGGCGCGCTGAAGCTTTCTTT. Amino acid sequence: CASSDGQGRAEAFF.

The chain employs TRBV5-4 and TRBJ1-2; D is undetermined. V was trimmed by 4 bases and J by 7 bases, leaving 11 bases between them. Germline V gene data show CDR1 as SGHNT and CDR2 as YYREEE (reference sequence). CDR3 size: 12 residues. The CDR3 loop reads CASSRYGPGYTF. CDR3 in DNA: TGTGCCAGCAGCAGATACGGACCTGGCTACACCTTC.

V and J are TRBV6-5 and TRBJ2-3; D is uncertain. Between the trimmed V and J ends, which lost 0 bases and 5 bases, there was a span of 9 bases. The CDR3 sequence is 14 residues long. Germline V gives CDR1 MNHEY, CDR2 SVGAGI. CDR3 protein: CASSYSRTIDTQYF. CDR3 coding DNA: TGTGCCAGCAGTTACTCGAGGACGATAGATACGCAGTATTTT.

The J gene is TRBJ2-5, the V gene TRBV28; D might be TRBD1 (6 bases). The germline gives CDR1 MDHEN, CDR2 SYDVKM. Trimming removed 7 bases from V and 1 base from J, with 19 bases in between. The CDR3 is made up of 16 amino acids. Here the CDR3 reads CASTTQGSPRQETQYF. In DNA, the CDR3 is TGTGCCAGCACTACGCAGGGGTCCCCCCGCCAAGAGACCCAGTACTTC.

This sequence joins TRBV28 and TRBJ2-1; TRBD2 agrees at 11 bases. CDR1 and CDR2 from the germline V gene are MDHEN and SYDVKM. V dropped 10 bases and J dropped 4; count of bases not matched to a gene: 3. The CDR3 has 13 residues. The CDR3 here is CATTSGSYNEQFF. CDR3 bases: TGTGCCACCACTAGCGGGAGTTACAATGAGCAGTTCTTC.

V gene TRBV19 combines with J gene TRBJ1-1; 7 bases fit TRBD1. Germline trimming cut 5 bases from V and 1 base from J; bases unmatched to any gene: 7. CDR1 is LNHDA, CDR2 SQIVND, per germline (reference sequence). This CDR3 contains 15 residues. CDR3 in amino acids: CASSPMGQQNTEAFF. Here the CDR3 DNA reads TGTGCCAGTAGTCCGATGGGACAGCAGAACACTGAAGCTTTCTTT.

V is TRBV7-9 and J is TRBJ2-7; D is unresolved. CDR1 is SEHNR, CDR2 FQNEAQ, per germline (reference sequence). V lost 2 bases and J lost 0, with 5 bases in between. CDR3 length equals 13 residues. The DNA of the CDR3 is TGTGCCAGCAGCTTACAGGACTCCTACGAGCAGTACTTC. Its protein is CASSLQDSYEQYF.

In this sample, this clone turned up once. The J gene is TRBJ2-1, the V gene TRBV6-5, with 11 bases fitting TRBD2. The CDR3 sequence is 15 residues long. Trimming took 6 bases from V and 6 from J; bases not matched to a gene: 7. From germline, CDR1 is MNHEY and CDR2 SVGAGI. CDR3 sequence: CASRAGLAEINEQFF. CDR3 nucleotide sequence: TGTGCCAGCAGAGCGGGACTAGCGGAGATCAATGAGCAGTTCTTC.

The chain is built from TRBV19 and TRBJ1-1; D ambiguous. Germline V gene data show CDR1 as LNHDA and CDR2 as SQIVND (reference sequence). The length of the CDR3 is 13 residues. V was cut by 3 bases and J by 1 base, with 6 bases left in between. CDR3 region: CASSIVRNTEAFF. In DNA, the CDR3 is TGTGCCAGTAGTATCGTGCGGAACACTGAAGCTTTCTTT.

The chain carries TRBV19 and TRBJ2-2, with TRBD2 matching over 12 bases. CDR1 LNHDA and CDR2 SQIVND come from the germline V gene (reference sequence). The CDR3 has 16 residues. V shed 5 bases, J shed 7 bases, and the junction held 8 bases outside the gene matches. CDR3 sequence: CASSLRTSGAFGELFF. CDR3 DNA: TGTGCCAGTAGTCTCCGGACTAGCGGGGCCTTCGGGGAGCTGTTTTTT.

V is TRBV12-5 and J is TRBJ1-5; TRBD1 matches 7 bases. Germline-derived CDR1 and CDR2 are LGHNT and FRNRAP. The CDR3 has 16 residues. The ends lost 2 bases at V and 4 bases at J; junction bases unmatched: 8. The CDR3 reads CASGLIPGTDNQPQHF. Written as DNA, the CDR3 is TGTGCTAGTGGTTTGATCCCCGGGACAGATAATCAGCCCCAGCATTTT.

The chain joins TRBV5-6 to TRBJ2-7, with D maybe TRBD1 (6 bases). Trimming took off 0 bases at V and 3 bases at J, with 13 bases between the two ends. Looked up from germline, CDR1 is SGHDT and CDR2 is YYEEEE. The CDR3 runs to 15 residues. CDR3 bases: TGTGCCAGCAGCTTGGGAGGGGGATACAGCTACGAGCAGTACTTC. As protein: CASSLGGGYSYEQYF. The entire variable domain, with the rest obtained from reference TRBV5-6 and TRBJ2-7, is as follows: DAGVTQSPTHLIKTRGQQVTLRCSPKSGHDTVSWYQQALGQGPQFIFQYYEEEERQRGNFPDRFSGHQFPNYSSELNVNALLLGDSALYLCASSLGGGYSYEQYFGPGTRLTVT.

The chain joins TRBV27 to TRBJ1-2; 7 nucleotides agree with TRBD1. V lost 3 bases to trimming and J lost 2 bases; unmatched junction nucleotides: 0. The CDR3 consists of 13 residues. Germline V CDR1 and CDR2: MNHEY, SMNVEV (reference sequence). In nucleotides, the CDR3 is TGTGCCAGCAGTTTGACAGGGAACTATGGCTACACCTTC. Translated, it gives CASSLTGNYGYTF.

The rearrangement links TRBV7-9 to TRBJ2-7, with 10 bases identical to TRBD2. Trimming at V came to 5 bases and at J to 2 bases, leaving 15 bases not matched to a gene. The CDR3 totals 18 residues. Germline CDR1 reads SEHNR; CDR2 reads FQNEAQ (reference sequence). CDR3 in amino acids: CASSVKGLAAILPYEQYF. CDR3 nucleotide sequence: TGTGCCAGCAGCGTCAAAGGACTAGCGGCAATCCTCCCCTACGAGCAGTACTTC.

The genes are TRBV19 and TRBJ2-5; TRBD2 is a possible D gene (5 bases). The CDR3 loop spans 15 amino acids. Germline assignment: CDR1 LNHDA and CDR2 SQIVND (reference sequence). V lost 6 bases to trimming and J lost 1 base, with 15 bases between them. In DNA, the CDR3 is TGTGCCAGTAGCCAACCCGGGGTGGTCCAAGAGACCCAGTACTTC. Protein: CASSQPGVVQETQYF. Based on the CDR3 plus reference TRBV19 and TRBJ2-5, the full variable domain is DGGITQSPKYLFRKEGQNVTLSCEQNLNHDAMYWYRQDPGQGLRLIYYSQIVNDFQKGDIAEGYSVSREKKESFPLTVTSAQKNPTAFYLCASSQPGVVQETQYFGPGTRLLVL.

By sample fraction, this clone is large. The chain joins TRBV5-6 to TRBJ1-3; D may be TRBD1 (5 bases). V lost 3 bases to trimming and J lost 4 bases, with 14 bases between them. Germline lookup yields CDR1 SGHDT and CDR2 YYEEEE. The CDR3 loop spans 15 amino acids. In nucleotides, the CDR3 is TGTGCCAGCAGCTCGCTTCAGGGATCGGGAAACACCATATATTTT. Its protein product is CASSSLQGSGNTIYF.

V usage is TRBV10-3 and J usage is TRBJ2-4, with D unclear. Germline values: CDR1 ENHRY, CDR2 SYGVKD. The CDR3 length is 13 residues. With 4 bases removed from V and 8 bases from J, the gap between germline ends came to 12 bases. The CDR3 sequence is CAISVASPDIQYF. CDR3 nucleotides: TGTGCCATCAGTGTGGCATCCCCGGACATTCAGTACTTC.

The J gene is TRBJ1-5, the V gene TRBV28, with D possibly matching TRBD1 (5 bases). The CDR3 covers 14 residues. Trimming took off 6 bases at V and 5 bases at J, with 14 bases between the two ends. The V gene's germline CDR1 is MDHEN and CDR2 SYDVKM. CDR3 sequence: CASRDPGRDQPQHF. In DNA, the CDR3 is TGTGCCAGCAGAGACCCGGGACGGGATCAGCCCCAGCATTTT.

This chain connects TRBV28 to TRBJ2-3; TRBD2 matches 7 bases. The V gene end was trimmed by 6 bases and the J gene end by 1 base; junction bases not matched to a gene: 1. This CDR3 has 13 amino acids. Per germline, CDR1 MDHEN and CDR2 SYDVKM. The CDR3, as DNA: TGTGCCAGCAGCCGGGGGGGCACAGATACGCAGTATTTT. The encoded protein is CASSRGGTDTQYF.